The 15 T cell receptor beta chains below come from one sample, sequenced in a study of T cell repertoires in cytomegalovirus infection. For these TCRs, the target antigens are not known. MiXCR, applied by TCRdb to the reads, yields one record per CDR3 protein. This sample has about 350,000 distinct CDR3 sequences, with approximately 30% found just once. The sample in question was cultured PBMCs, obtained from culture after CMV antigen stimulation. These TCRs come from a human donor in good health (CMV status not recorded). Some clones in this sample may be carry-over from other donors' samples.

This clonotype was counted between two and nine times. The rearrangement uses TRBV6-2 or TRBV6-3 and TRBJ2-3; TRBD2 might be the D (5 bases). V lost 0 bases, J lost 1 base, and 17 bases lay in between. Germline CDR1 is MNHEY and CDR2 is SVGEGT. The CDR3 has 18 amino acids. CDR3 DNA: TGTGCCAGCAGTTACTCGAGATTCATGGACTCCGGCACAGATACGCAGTATTTT. This codes for CASSYSRFMDSGTDTQYF.

This clonotype is a singleton in its sample. The chain carries TRBV5-1 and TRBJ2-3, with TRBD1 as a possible D gene (6 bases). The CDR3 sequence is 15 residues long. Germline loops: CDR1 SGHRS, CDR2 YFSETQ. V shed 1 base and J shed 1 base, with 10 bases lying between them. The CDR3 DNA reads as TGCGCCAGCAGCTTGACAGGGTTGGGCACAGATACGCAGTATTTT. Its protein is CASSLTGLGTDTQYF.

The chain links TRBV20-1 to TRBJ2-1, with TRBD2 matching over 7 bases. Germline CDR1 and CDR2: DFQATT and SNEGSKA (reference sequence). This CDR3 spans 14 amino acids. V shed 3 bases, J shed 4 bases, and the junction held 6 bases outside the gene matches. CDR3 sequence: CSASHLAEYNEQFF. CDR3 nucleotide sequence: TGCAGTGCTAGTCACCTAGCGGAATACAATGAGCAGTTCTTC.

This clonotype was seen once. This rearrangement joins TRBV29-1 to TRBJ2-5; D not resolved. The CDR3 consists of 12 residues. Trimming removed 4 bases from V and 2 bases from J, with 8 bases in between. The V gene's germline CDR1 is SQVTM and CDR2 ANQGSEA. The CDR3 region is CSVAVGQETQYF. The CDR3 DNA follows: TGCAGCGTTGCGGTGGGTCAAGAGACCCAGTACTTC.

This clonotype was found a few times. This chain joins TRBV11-2 and TRBJ2-5; possible D gene TRBD2, 6 bases. CDR3 length: 16 amino acids. Trimming removed 5 bases at V and 3 bases at J, with 19 bases between. Germline V gives CDR1 SGHAT, CDR2 FQNNGV. CDR3 amino acids: CASSPTPRGGKETQYF. The CDR3, as DNA: TGTGCCAGCAGCCCAACACCGCGGGGAGGAAAAGAGACCCAGTACTTC.

The chain is built from TRBV18 and TRBJ2-6; D gene uncertain. Per the germline V gene, CDR1 is KGHSH and CDR2 is LQKENI. Trimming stripped 2 bases from V and 2 bases from J, with 13 bases between. This CDR3 region has 17 residues. This CDR3 reads CASSPAPGRPGANVLTF. The DNA for the CDR3 is TGTGCCAGCTCACCAGCCCCCGGGCGGCCTGGGGCCAACGTCCTGACTTTC.

This rearrangement joins TRBV7-9 to TRBJ1-3, with D uncertain. CDR3 length: 12 amino acids. Germline CDR1 reads SEHNR; CDR2 reads FQNEAQ (reference sequence). With 5 bases removed from V and 4 bases from J, the gap between germline ends came to 6 bases. The CDR3 reads CASSREGNTIYF. Written as DNA, the CDR3 is TGTGCCAGCAGCCGCGAGGGAAACACCATATATTTT.

This clonotype came up once. CDR3 coding DNA: TGTGCCAGTAACCGACAGGGTGGGGACACTGAAGCTTTCTTT. Its translation: CASNRQGGDTEAFF. The chain is built from TRBV19 and TRBJ1-1, with 7 bases aligning to TRBD1. V trimming: 7 bases; J trimming: 3 bases; junction bases outside the gene matches: 8. The germline gives CDR1 LNHDA, CDR2 SQIVND (reference sequence). The CDR3 spans 14 residues.

This clonotype was recorded a few times. This chain's CDR3 is CASSYGQTYEQYF. In DNA form, the CDR3 reads TGTGCCAGCAGTTACGGACAGACCTACGAGCAGTACTTC. V usage is TRBV6-6 and J usage is TRBJ2-7; D perhaps matches TRBD1 (6 bases). V was clipped by 2 bases and J by 2 bases, with 7 bases between them. This CDR3 has 13 amino acids. Per germline, CDR1 MNHNY and CDR2 SVGAGI (reference sequence).

The V and J genes are TRBV19 and TRBJ1-5; D uncertain. Germline V gene data show CDR1 as LNHDA and CDR2 as SQIVND (reference sequence). Trimming shortened V by 5 bases and J by 0 bases, and 8 bases separated the two germline ends. The CDR3 has 14 residues. Here the CDR3 reads CASSLLPSNQPQHF. The CDR3 nucleotides read TGTGCCAGTAGTCTTCTTCCTAGCAATCAGCCCCAGCATTTT.

The sample holds a few counts of this clonotype. The chain links TRBV12-3 or TRBV12-4 to TRBJ1-1; D is unresolved. The CDR3 totals 13 residues. V dropped 7 bases and J dropped 5 bases, with 14 bases sitting between them. As DNA, the CDR3 is TGTGCCAGCACTAAACATGTAGGGACTGAAGCTTTCTTT. It encodes CASTKHVGTEAFF.

The table lists this clonotype with a few counts. The CDR3 sequence is CASSILSARQPQHF. The CDR3 coding sequence is TGTGCCAGTAGTATTTTGTCAGCCCGGCAGCCCCAGCATTTT. This chain uses TRBV19 with TRBJ1-5; D uncertain. The germline CDR1 and CDR2 sequences are LNHDA and SQIVND (reference sequence). Trimming removed 3 bases from V and 7 bases from J, with 13 bases in between. The CDR3 extends over 14 amino acids.

This clonotype has only a few counts. The rearrangement uses TRBV19 and TRBJ1-5, with 8 positions matching TRBD1. Germline loops: CDR1 LNHDA, CDR2 SQIVND (reference sequence). The CDR3 runs to 16 residues. V shed 2 bases and J 6 bases; nucleotides not matched to a gene: 9. CDR3 residues: CASSITRGRRGQPQHF. Here the CDR3 DNA reads TGTGCCAGTAGTATAACCAGGGGGCGCCGGGGTCAGCCCCAGCATTTT.

Only one count was recorded for this clonotype. The J gene is TRBJ1-1, the V gene TRBV5-4; a weak D match, TRBD1 (6 bases). The germline CDR1 and CDR2 sequences are SGHNT and YYREEE (reference sequence). This CDR3 contains 12 residues. V lost 0 bases to trimming and J lost 9 bases, with 9 bases between them. CDR3 coding DNA: TGTGCCAGCAGCTTGGTGGGGGCGAAAGCTTTCTTT. This translates into CASSLVGAKAFF.

This chain uses TRBV19 with TRBJ2-1; maybe TRBD1 (6 bases). Germline CDR1 reads LNHDA; CDR2 reads SQIVND (reference sequence). Trimming stripped 5 bases from V and 9 bases from J, with 14 bases between. This CDR3 contains 13 residues. The CDR3 DNA follows: TGTGCCAGTAGTCTGGGACACCTGTTTGAGCAGTTCTTC. It yields the protein CASSLGHLFEQFF.